A selection of T cell receptor beta chains follows, all from one sample in a study of shared clonotypes between healthy human individuals. Here immunoSEQ multiplex PCR was the method, and the copy in TCRdb shows in-frame clones only, minus some. This table has nearly 1,000,000 clones, 60% to 85% appearing once. Sequenced sample: memory CD4+ T cells sorted from blood. All receptors come from a man between 18 and 35 years old in good health. The CDR3 runs from the conserved cysteine through the conserved F or W. D genes are given only for firm matches. Some rows have no size entry. The others give once, few or many, or a class for an expanded clone.

V,D,size,J,CDR3,DNA
TRBV6-4,NA,NA,TRBJ1-5,CASSELGGGQPQHF,TGTGCCAGCAGTGAGCTTGGGGGGGGTCAGCCCCAGCATTTT
TRBV27,TRBD1,NA,TRBJ2-1,CASSPTGDEQFF,TGTGCCAGCAGCCCCACAGGGGATGAGCAGTTCTTC
TRBV11-2,TRBD2,NA,TRBJ2-1,CASSPRIAGENEQFF,TGTGCCAGCAGCCCCAGGATAGCGGGAGAGAATGAGCAGTTCTTC
TRBV11-2,TRBD1,NA,TRBJ2-7,CASSLVGQGREQYF,TGTGCCAGCAGCTTAGTGGGACAGGGTCGGGAGCAGTACTTC
TRBV2,NA,few,TRBJ1-1,CASSVIGGDNTEAFF,TGTGCCAGCAGTGTAATCGGGGGAGATAACACTGAAGCTTTCTTT
TRBV19,TRBD2,once,TRBJ2-1,CASSLRLAGNYNEQFF,TGTGCCAGTAGTCTGAGACTAGCGGGAAACTACAATGAGCAGTTCTTC
TRBV7-6,NA,NA,TRBJ1-2,CASSTSIGGYTF,TGTGCCAGCAGCACGTCGATAGGCGGCTACACCTTC
TRBV28,NA,NA,TRBJ1-1,CASSFPTEWTEAFF,TGTGCCAGCAGTTTCCCGACCGAGTGGACTGAAGCTTTCTTT
TRBV28,TRBD1,NA,TRBJ2-5,CASRGTVESGTQYF,TGTGCCAGCAGGGGGACAGTCGAGTCGGGGACCCAGTACTTC
TRBV10-3,TRBD1,NA,TRBJ1-2,CAITPGGQGAYGYTF,TGTGCCATCACCCCGGGGGGACAGGGGGCCTATGGCTACACCTTC
TRBV7-2,TRBD1,NA,TRBJ2-1,CASSFDRGEYNEQFF,TGTGCCAGCAGCTTTGACAGGGGAGAGTACAATGAGCAGTTCTTC
TRBV6-1,NA,NA,TRBJ1-2,CASRQVISYTF,TGTGCCAGCAGACAGGTGATAAGCTACACCTTC
TRBV9,NA,few,TRBJ2-1,CASSARENEQFF,TGTGCCAGCAGCGCGAGAGAAAATGAGCAGTTCTTC
TRBV25-1,NA,NA,TRBJ1-1,CASVLTNRVWKAFF,TGTGCCAGCGTACTCACAAACAGGGTTTGGAAAGCTTTCTTT
TRBV28,TRBD1,once,TRBJ1-3,CAGAGQGRTIYF,TGTGCCGGAGCGGGACAGGGTCGCACCATATATTTT
TRBV15,TRBD1,NA,TRBJ1-5,CATSGQGWGQPQHF,TGTGCCACCAGCGGACAGGGTTGGGGTCAGCCCCAGCATTTT
TRBV5-4,NA,NA,TRBJ2-3,CASSSPRGTDTQYF,TGTGCCAGCAGCTCTCCTAGGGGGACAGATACGCAGTATTTT
TRBV27,NA,once,TRBJ1-1,CASSLEGRGTEAFF,TGTGCCAGCAGTCTTGAGGGTCGGGGCACTGAAGCTTTCTTT
TRBV25-1,NA,NA,TRBJ1-1,CASSNTGSFAEAFF,TGTGCCAGCAGTAACACAGGGAGTTTCGCTGAAGCTTTCTTT
TRBV5-1,NA,once,TRBJ1-4,CASSKQGGDEKLFF,TGCGCCAGCAGCAAACAGGGTGGCGATGAAAAACTGTTTTTT
TRBV6-1,NA,few,TRBJ2-5,CASSRVLVQETQYF,TGTGCCAGCAGTAGGGTTTTGGTCCAAGAGACCCAGTACTTC
TRBV5-1,NA,once,TRBJ2-7,CASSLSSGTYEQYF,TGCGCCAGCAGCTTGTCTTCAGGGACCTACGAGCAGTACTTC
TRBV19,TRBD1,once,TRBJ1-6,CASSTLGLGQTRAPLHF,TGTGCCAGTAGTACACTGGGGCTGGGACAGACCAGGGCACCCCTCCACTTT
TRBV20-1,TRBD1,NA,TRBJ1-2,CTLGQGNGYTF,TGCACCCTGGGACAGGGAAATGGCTACACCTTC
TRBV11-2,NA,once,TRBJ1-2,CASSFPPGRLNYGYTF,TGTGCCAGCAGCTTTCCCCCAGGGCGCCTTAACTATGGCTACACCTTC
TRBV7-2,NA,NA,TRBJ2-7,CASSLARGPYEQYF,TGTGCCAGCAGCCTCGCAAGAGGGCCTTACGAGCAGTACTTC
TRBV11-2,NA,NA,TRBJ1-6,CASSLGLDNSPLHF,TGTGCCAGCAGCTTAGGGCTTGATAATTCACCCCTCCACTTT
TRBV7-2,TRBD1,once,TRBJ2-1,CASSNRGSSYNEQFF,TGTGCCAGCTCTAACAGGGGAAGCTCCTACAATGAGCAGTTCTTC